This TCR beta chain was found in a study of blood T cell repertoires in COVID-19. Overall study context: The samples span acute and convalescent COVID-19 from the United States, Italy and Spain. PBMCs, B-cell-depleted T cells, or T cells were the source of the cDNA or gDNA that made up the material.

Under the authors' procedure: Researchers report that nucleated cell counts were estimated from reference gene primer amplification. The data were produced by immunoSEQ multiplex PCR, yet TCRdb's version contains in-frame clones alone and is incomplete. Clonal size and the V and J genes are those of that table, whereas D and trimming came from the DNA. The sample lists some 75,000 clones; about three quarters were seen once. The CDR3 runs to 18 residues. The V end lost 1 base, the J end lost 1 base, and 17 bases lay between the germline ends. CDR1 and CDR2 from the germline V gene are ENHRY and SYGVKD.

J is TRBJ1-3 and V is TRBV10-3, with a possible D match to TRBD1 (6 bases). The sequenced sample was peripheral blood. This clonotype was obtained from a woman aged 80 or older with active or convalescent COVID-19. DNA of the CDR3: TGTGCCATCAGTGAGTTTGCCGGGACACGGATTTCTGGAAACACCATATATTTT. Amino acids: CAISEFAGTRISGNTIYF.